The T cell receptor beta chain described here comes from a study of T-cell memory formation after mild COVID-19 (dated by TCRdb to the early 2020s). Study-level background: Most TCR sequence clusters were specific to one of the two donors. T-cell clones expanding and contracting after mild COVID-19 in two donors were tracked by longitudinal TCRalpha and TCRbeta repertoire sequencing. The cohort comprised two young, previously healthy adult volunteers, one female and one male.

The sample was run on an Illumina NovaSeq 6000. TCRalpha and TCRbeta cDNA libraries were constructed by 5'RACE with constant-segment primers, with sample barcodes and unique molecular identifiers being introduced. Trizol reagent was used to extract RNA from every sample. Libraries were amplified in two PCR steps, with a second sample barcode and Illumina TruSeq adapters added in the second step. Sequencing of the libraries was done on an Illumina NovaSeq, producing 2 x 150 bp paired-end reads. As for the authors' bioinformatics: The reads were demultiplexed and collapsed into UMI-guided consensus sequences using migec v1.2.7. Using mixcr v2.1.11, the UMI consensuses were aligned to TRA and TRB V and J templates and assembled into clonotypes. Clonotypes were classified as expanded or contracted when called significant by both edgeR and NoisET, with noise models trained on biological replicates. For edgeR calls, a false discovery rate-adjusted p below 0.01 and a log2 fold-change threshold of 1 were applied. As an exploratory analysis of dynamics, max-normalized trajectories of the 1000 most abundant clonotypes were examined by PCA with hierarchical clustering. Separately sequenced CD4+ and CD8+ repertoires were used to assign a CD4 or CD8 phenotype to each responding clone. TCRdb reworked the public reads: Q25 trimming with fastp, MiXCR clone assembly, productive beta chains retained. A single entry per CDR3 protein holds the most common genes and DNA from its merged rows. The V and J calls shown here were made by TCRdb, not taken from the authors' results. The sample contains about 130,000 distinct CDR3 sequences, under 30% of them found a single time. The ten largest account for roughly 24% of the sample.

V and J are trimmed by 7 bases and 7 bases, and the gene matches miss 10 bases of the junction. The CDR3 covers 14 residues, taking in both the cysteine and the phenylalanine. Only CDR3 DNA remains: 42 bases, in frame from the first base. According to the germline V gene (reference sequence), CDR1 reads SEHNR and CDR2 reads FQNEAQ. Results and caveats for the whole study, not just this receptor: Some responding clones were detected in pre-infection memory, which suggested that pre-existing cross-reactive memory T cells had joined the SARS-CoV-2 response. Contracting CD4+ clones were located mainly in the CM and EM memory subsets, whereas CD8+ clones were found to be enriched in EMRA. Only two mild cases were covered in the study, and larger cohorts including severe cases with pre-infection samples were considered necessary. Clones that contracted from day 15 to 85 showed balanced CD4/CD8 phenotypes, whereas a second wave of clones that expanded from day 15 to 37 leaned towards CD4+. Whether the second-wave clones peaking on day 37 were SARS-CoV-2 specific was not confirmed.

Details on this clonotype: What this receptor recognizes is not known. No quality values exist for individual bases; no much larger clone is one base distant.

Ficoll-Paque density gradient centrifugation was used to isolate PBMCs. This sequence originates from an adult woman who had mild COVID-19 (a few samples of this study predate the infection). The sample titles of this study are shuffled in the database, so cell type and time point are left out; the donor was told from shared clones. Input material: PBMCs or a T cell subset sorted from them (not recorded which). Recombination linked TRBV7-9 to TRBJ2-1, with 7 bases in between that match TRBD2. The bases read TGTGCCAGCACCTCCAGCGGGAATCGAAATGAGCAGTTCTTC. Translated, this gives CASTSSGNRNEQFF.